Listed below are T cell receptor beta chains from one sample, sequenced in a study of OX40 agonist ivuxolimab in advanced cancers. Sequencing was performed with immunoSEQ multiplex PCR; in TCRdb, only in-frame clones are kept and a portion is missing. The sample gives tens of thousands of clones, about 94% of which show up once; 0.95% to 1.2% is in the top ten. The starting material was CD4+ or CD8+ T cells sorted from blood, obtained in a trial of the OX40 agonist ivuxolimab. These receptors were collected from an adult with an advanced solid tumor such as melanoma, head and neck, liver or kidney cancer. Both conserved end residues are part of each CDR3. The D gene is left open where the match is weak. The listing skips clone size in some rows; elsewhere it reads once, few, many or a size class.

v_gene: TRBV27; d_gene: -; j_gene: TRBJ1-4; len: 14; abundance: -; CDR3nt: TGTGCCAGCAGTTTGGGGAGTAAGAATGAAAAACTGTTTTTT; CDR3aa: CASSLGSKNEKLFF
v_gene: TRBV5-1; d_gene: TRBD1; j_gene: TRBJ1-4; len: 15; abundance: -; CDR3nt: TGCGCCAGCAGCTCCGGGACAGTCGCTAATGAAAAACTGTTTTTT; CDR3aa: CASSSGTVANEKLFF
v_gene: TRBV5-4; d_gene: -; j_gene: TRBJ2-1; len: 13; abundance: -; CDR3nt: TGTGCCAGCAGCTTTGTCAGTACGAATGAGCAGTTCTTC; CDR3aa: CASSFVSTNEQFF
v_gene: TRBV6-6; d_gene: TRBD1; j_gene: TRBJ2-7; len: 15; abundance: -; CDR3nt: TGTGCCAGCAGTTACTTGCCGGACAGGCCCTACGAGCAGTACTTC; CDR3aa: CASSYLPDRPYEQYF
v_gene: TRBV15; d_gene: -; j_gene: TRBJ1-3; len: 14; abundance: -; CDR3nt: TGTGCCACCAGCAGTCTGGGGGCTGGAAACACCATATATTTT; CDR3aa: CATSSLGAGNTIYF
v_gene: TRBV19; d_gene: TRBD2; j_gene: TRBJ2-7; len: 15; abundance: -; CDR3nt: TGTGCCAGTAGTCGACTAGCGGGAGATCCCTACGAGCAGTACTTC; CDR3aa: CASSRLAGDPYEQYF
v_gene: TRBV2; d_gene: -; j_gene: TRBJ2-1; len: 15; abundance: -; CDR3nt: TGTGCCAGCAGTGAAGACAGGAGCTCCTACAATGAGCAGTTCTTC; CDR3aa: CASSEDRSSYNEQFF
v_gene: TRBV6-5; d_gene: TRBD2; j_gene: TRBJ2-5; len: 15; abundance: few; CDR3nt: TGTGCCAGCAGTTACCAGGGACTAGCCGCGGAGACCCAGTACTTC; CDR3aa: CASSYQGLAAETQYF
v_gene: TRBV2; d_gene: -; j_gene: TRBJ1-4; len: 14; abundance: -; CDR3nt: TGTGCCAGCAGTGTCTCTCCGACTAATGAAAAACTGTTTTTT; CDR3aa: CASSVSPTNEKLFF
v_gene: TRBV10-3; d_gene: -; j_gene: TRBJ2-5; len: 14; abundance: -; CDR3nt: TGTGCCATCAGTGAGTGGACGGGAGAAGAGACCCAGTACTTC; CDR3aa: CAISEWTGEETQYF
v_gene: TRBV6-5; d_gene: -; j_gene: TRBJ2-7; len: 14; abundance: -; CDR3nt: TGTGCCAGCAGAAGGGGCAGGAGCTCCTACGAGCAGTACTTC; CDR3aa: CASRRGRSSYEQYF
v_gene: TRBV6-6; d_gene: TRBD2; j_gene: TRBJ2-5; len: 14; abundance: -; CDR3nt: TGTGCCAGCAGCAGGACTAGCGGGAAAGAGACCCAGTACTTC; CDR3aa: CASSRTSGKETQYF
v_gene: TRBV9; d_gene: TRBD1; j_gene: TRBJ1-4; len: 15; abundance: -; CDR3nt: TGTGCCAGCAGCGTAGGTCAAGGGGGCAATGAAAAACTGTTTTTT; CDR3aa: CASSVGQGGNEKLFF
v_gene: TRBV7-9; d_gene: -; j_gene: TRBJ2-2; len: 14; abundance: -; CDR3nt: TGTGCCAGCAGCCCAAGCAGGGCGGCCGGGGAGCTGTTTTTT; CDR3aa: CASSPSRAAGELFF
v_gene: TRBV9; d_gene: -; j_gene: TRBJ2-5; len: 15; abundance: -; CDR3nt: TGTGCCAGCAGCGTCGCCGTACTGCCGGGAGAGACCCAGTACTTC; CDR3aa: CASSVAVLPGETQYF
v_gene: TRBV27; d_gene: -; j_gene: TRBJ1-1; len: 15; abundance: -; CDR3nt: TGTGCCAGCAGTTTATCGATCAGGGGAAGGACTGAAGCTTTCTTT; CDR3aa: CASSLSIRGRTEAFF
v_gene: TRBV7-2; d_gene: -; j_gene: TRBJ2-5; len: 14; abundance: once; CDR3nt: TGTGCCAGCAGCGCAGTGGGGGTGTTGGGGACCCAGTACTTC; CDR3aa: CASSAVGVLGTQYF
v_gene: TRBV6-5; d_gene: -; j_gene: TRBJ2-3; len: 14; abundance: -; CDR3nt: TGTGCCAGCAGTTTGCTGGGGGCAACAGATACGCAGTATTTT; CDR3aa: CASSLLGATDTQYF
v_gene: TRBV4-1; d_gene: TRBD2; j_gene: TRBJ2-1; len: 16; abundance: -; CDR3nt: TGCGCCAGCAGCCAAGACCCGGGAGGTACCTACAATGAGCAGTTCTTC; CDR3aa: CASSQDPGGTYNEQFF
v_gene: TRBV25-1; d_gene: TRBD2; j_gene: TRBJ2-4; len: 18; abundance: once; CDR3nt: TGTGCCAGCAGTGAACTTGGAGTAGCGGGAGCGGCCGGTAACATTCAGTACTTC; CDR3aa: CASSELGVAGAAGNIQYF
v_gene: TRBV28; d_gene: TRBD1; j_gene: TRBJ1-2; len: 12; abundance: -; CDR3nt: TGTGCCACCCACAGGGGGCGACGGGGCTACACCTTC; CDR3aa: CATHRGRRGYTF
v_gene: TRBV29-1; d_gene: TRBD1; j_gene: TRBJ1-1; len: 12; abundance: few; CDR3nt: TGCAGCGCCGGACAGGAGAGCACTGAAGCTTTCTTT; CDR3aa: CSAGQESTEAFF
v_gene: TRBV6-5; d_gene: -; j_gene: TRBJ2-7; len: 14; abundance: -; CDR3nt: TGTGCCAGCAGCCGTGCCGGGACCCAGTACGAGCAGTACTTC; CDR3aa: CASSRAGTQYEQYF
v_gene: TRBV4-2; d_gene: TRBD1; j_gene: TRBJ2-1; len: 15; abundance: -; CDR3nt: TGTGCCAGCAGCCCGACCCGGGACAGGGGGAATGAGCAGTTCTTC; CDR3aa: CASSPTRDRGNEQFF
v_gene: TRBV28; d_gene: TRBD2; j_gene: TRBJ2-1; len: 18; abundance: -; CDR3nt: TGTGCCAGCAGTCTCCCCCTTTCACTAGCGGGAGGGTCTCGCGGGCAGTTCTTC; CDR3aa: CASSLPLSLAGGSRGQFF
v_gene: TRBV19; d_gene: TRBD1; j_gene: TRBJ1-4; len: 13; abundance: -; CDR3nt: TGTGCCAGTAGGACAGGGGGGAGTGAAAAACTGTTTTTT; CDR3aa: CASRTGGSEKLFF
v_gene: TRBV28; d_gene: TRBD1; j_gene: TRBJ1-3; len: 14; abundance: -; CDR3nt: TGTGCCAGCAGGTCGACAGGGGGTGGAAACACCATATATTTT; CDR3aa: CASRSTGGGNTIYF
v_gene: TRBV7-9; d_gene: -; j_gene: TRBJ1-2; len: 13; abundance: -; CDR3nt: TGTGCCAGCAGCTTAGACCTGGCCTATGGCTACACCTTC; CDR3aa: CASSLDLAYGYTF
v_gene: TRBV27; d_gene: TRBD2; j_gene: TRBJ2-7; len: 14; abundance: -; CDR3nt: TGTGCCAGCAGTGGACTAGCGGGGAACTACGAGCAGTACTTC; CDR3aa: CASSGLAGNYEQYF
v_gene: TRBV5-1; d_gene: -; j_gene: TRBJ2-7; len: 15; abundance: -; CDR3nt: TGCGCCAGCAGCAGGGGGGACGGACCCTTTGACGAGCAGTACTTC; CDR3aa: CASSRGDGPFDEQYF
v_gene: TRBV6-6; d_gene: TRBD1; j_gene: TRBJ2-4; len: 16; abundance: -; CDR3nt: TGTGCCAGCAGTACCTACAGGGGTAATAGCAAAAACATTCAGTACTTC; CDR3aa: CASSTYRGNSKNIQYF
v_gene: TRBV5-1; d_gene: TRBD1; j_gene: TRBJ1-2; len: 13; abundance: -; CDR3nt: TGCGCCAGCAGCTCCACAGGGGACTATGGCTACACCTTC; CDR3aa: CASSSTGDYGYTF
v_gene: TRBV27; d_gene: -; j_gene: TRBJ1-6; len: 16; abundance: -; CDR3nt: TGTGCCAGCAGTTTATCCCGGGCTGAAGGTAGATCACCCCTCCACTTT; CDR3aa: CASSLSRAEGRSPLHF
v_gene: TRBV21-1; d_gene: -; j_gene: TRBJ2-5; len: 15; abundance: -; CDR3nt: TGTGCCAGCAAGCTTACCGGACAGGACCAAGAGACCCAGTACTTC; CDR3aa: CASKLTGQDQETQYF
v_gene: TRBV18; d_gene: -; j_gene: TRBJ2-7; len: 14; abundance: -; CDR3nt: TGTGCCAGCTCACCACCGGCTCTTGCCTACGAGCAGTACTTC; CDR3aa: CASSPPALAYEQYF
v_gene: TRBV11-2; d_gene: TRBD2; j_gene: TRBJ2-1; len: 13; abundance: once; CDR3nt: TGTGCCAGCAGCTTACTCCGGACTAGCGGGTTAGTCTTC; CDR3aa: CASSLLRTSGLVF
v_gene: TRBV11-2; d_gene: -; j_gene: TRBJ2-5; len: 15; abundance: few; CDR3nt: TGTGCCAGCAGGCAACCAGGCAGGGGTGGAGAGACCCAGTACTTC; CDR3aa: CASRQPGRGGETQYF
v_gene: TRBV7-8; d_gene: -; j_gene: TRBJ2-3; len: 18; abundance: -; CDR3nt: TGTGCCAGCAGCTTAGATATCCGATTCCCGCACTCCGCAGATACGCAGTATTTT; CDR3aa: CASSLDIRFPHSADTQYF
v_gene: TRBV5-6; d_gene: -; j_gene: TRBJ2-7; len: 13; abundance: -; CDR3nt: TGTGCCAGCAGTTGGGGTCAGGGTTACGAGCAGTACTTC; CDR3aa: CASSWGQGYEQYF
v_gene: TRBV13; d_gene: -; j_gene: TRBJ2-7; len: 14; abundance: -; CDR3nt: TGTGCCAGCAGCTTAGTTACTGGAAAGCACGAGCAGTACTTC; CDR3aa: CASSLVTGKHEQYF
v_gene: TRBV27; d_gene: -; j_gene: TRBJ1-1; len: 13; abundance: -; CDR3nt: TGTGCCAGCAGTTTAATGGGGGGCACTGAAGCTTTCTTT; CDR3aa: CASSLMGGTEAFF
v_gene: TRBV7-6; d_gene: TRBD2; j_gene: TRBJ2-2; len: 16; abundance: -; CDR3nt: TGTGCCAGCAGCTTAGATTCTAGCGGCATGGGCGGGGAGCTGTTTTTT; CDR3aa: CASSLDSSGMGGELFF
v_gene: TRBV12-2; d_gene: -; j_gene: TRBJ1-3; len: 15; abundance: -; CDR3nt: TGTGCAAGTCGCTTTGACACAACCTCTGGAAACACCATATATTTT; CDR3aa: CASRFDTTSGNTIYF
v_gene: TRBV5-1; d_gene: -; j_gene: TRBJ2-7; len: 14; abundance: -; CDR3nt: TGCGCCAGCAGCTTGGAGCGCAGTACCTACGAGCAGTACTTC; CDR3aa: CASSLERSTYEQYF
v_gene: TRBV7-2; d_gene: -; j_gene: TRBJ2-1; len: 13; abundance: once; CDR3nt: TGTGCCAGCAGCTTATTCCGGGACACTGAGCAGTTCTTC; CDR3aa: CASSLFRDTEQFF
v_gene: TRBV5-1; d_gene: -; j_gene: TRBJ1-2; len: 14; abundance: -; CDR3nt: TGCGCCAGCAGCTTGGATTCGGGGGATTCTGGCTACACCTTC; CDR3aa: CASSLDSGDSGYTF